This TCR beta chain derives from a study of blood T cell repertoires in COVID-19. Study-level background: The samples span acute and convalescent COVID-19 from the United States, Italy and Spain. PBMCs, B-cell-depleted T cells, or T cells were the source of the cDNA or gDNA that made up the material.

Original processing methods: Amplification with reference gene primers provided the estimates of nucleated cell counts. TCRdb's table, derived via immunoSEQ multiplex PCR, lists solely in-frame clones and lacks some. The V and J calls and clone size are taken from that table; D and trimming were inferred from the DNA. The sample shows about 140,000 clones, just over 85% of them seen only once. Germline CDR1 SGHTA, CDR2 FQGTGA. V was clipped by 1 base and J by 0 bases, with 3 bases between them. This CDR3 contains 14 residues. The chain links TRBV7-3 to TRBJ2-2; no definite D call. The clonotype comes from a woman aged 60-70 years with acute or convalescent COVID-19. Sequences were obtained from peripheral blood. The CDR3 reads CASSLISNTGELFF. The CDR3, as DNA: TGTGCCAGCAGCTTAATCTCGAACACCGGGGAGCTGTTTTTT.